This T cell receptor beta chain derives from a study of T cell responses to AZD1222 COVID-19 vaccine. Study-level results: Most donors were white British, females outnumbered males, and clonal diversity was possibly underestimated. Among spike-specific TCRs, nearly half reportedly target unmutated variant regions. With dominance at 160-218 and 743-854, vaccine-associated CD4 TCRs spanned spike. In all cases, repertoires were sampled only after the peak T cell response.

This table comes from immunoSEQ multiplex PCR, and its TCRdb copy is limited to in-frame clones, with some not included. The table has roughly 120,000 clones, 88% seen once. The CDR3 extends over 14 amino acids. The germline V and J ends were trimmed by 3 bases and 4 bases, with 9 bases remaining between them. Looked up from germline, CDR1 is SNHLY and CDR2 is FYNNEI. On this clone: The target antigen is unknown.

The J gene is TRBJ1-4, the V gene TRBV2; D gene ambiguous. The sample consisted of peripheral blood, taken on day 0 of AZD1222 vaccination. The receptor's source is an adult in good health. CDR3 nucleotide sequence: TGTGCCAGCAGTGACGGCAGCTTTAATGAAAAACTGTTTTTT. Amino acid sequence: CASSDGSFNEKLFF.